The clone carrying this T cell receptor (beta chain) was seen just once. The target antigen is unknown. With a J-beta primer mix and a sample-barcoded 5' primer, a second PCR ran roughly 6 to 11 cycles. TCRdb passed the 5' RACE reads through MiXCR, listing each CDR3 protein once. Here the sample spans roughly 2 million distinct CDR3 sequences, 49% being singletons. The junction had 7 bases not matched to a gene; V was cut back by 6 bases and J by 8 bases. The CDR3 sequence is 13 residues long. This entry belongs to a study of blood T cells in healthy people across ages. Study results and caveats: Shifts in expanded clonotypes may have been confounded by donor CMV status, which was unknown.

This receptor was obtained from a woman in her thirties or forties in good health. The sequenced sample consisted of blood. The rearrangement links TRBV12-3 or TRBV12-4 to TRBJ1-5; TRBD1 matches at 7 bases. The CDR3 region has the DNA TGTGCCAGCAGCCAGACAGGGATCGAGCCCCAGCATTTT. This sequence encodes CASSQTGIEPQHF.